This T cell receptor beta chain was sequenced during a study of cytomegalovirus exposure and HLA in healthy donors. Whole-study context: Some 200 million T cells yielded 100 million or so unique TCR beta sequences, as an earlier analysis found.

The CDR3 runs to 13 residues. Germline loops: CDR1 SGHTA, CDR2 FQGTGA. Trimming removed 5 bases from V and 0 bases from J, with 7 bases in between. With 60 Vbeta and 13 Jbeta primers, the PCR was carried out. The protocol was immunoSEQ multiplex PCR, while the TCRdb copy is restricted to in-frame clones and leaves out a portion. The table includes approximately 140,000 clones, 77% detected once. Overall study findings and caveats: Earlier findings revealed that most TCR beta V segments proved productive either about 87% or about 30% of the time. Further analysis, carried out later, found HLA-associated TCR beta chains more clonally expanded than equally common other chains.

Turning to this clone: Its cognate antigen is unknown.

The material sequenced was PBMCs. The genes are TRBV7-3 and TRBJ1-1; D is uncertain. This receptor was obtained from a woman in her sixties or seventies in good health and CMV-seronegative. The CDR3 sequence: CASSPEVNTEAFF. CDR3 DNA: TGTGCCAGCAGCCCTGAGGTGAACACTGAAGCTTTCTTT.